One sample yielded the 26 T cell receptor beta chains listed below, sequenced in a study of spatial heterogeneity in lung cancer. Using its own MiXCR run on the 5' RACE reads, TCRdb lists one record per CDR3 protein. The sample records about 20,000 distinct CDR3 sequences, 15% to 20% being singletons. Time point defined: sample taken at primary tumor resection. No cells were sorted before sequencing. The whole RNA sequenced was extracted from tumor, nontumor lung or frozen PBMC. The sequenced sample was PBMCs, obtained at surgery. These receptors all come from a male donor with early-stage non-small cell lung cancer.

CDR3 sequence (DNA): TGTGCCAGTAGTATTTACAGGGGACATACTGAAGCTTTCTTT. It codes for CASSIYRGHTEAFF. The V gene is TRBV19, the J gene TRBJ1-1; 7 positions agree with TRBD1. This CDR3 has 14 amino acids. From germline, CDR1 is LNHDA and CDR2 SQIVND (reference sequence). The ends lost 3 bases at V and 5 bases at J; junction bases unmatched: 6.

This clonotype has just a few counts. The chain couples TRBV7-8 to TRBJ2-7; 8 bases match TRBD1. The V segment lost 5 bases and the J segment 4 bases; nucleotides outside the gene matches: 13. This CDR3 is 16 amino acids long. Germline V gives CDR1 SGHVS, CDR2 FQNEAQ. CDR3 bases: TGTGCCAGCAGCCGAGTCGTCCAGACAGGGGATTACGAGCAGTACTTC. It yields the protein CASSRVVQTGDYEQYF.

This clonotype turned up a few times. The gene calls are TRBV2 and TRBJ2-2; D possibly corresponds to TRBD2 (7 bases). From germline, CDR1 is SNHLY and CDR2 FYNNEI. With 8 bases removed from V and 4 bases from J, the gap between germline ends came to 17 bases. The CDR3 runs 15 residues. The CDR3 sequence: CASDRRGAVTGELFF. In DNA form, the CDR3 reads TGTGCCAGCGACCGCCGGGGGGCTGTCACCGGGGAGCTGTTTTTT.

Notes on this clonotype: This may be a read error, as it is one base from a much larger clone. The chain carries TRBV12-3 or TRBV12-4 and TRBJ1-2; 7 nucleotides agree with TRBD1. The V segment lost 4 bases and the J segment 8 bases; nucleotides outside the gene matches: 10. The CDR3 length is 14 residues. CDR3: CASSSQGTENGYTF. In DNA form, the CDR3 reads TGTGCCAGCAGTTCACAGGGGACAGAAAACGGCTACACCTTC.

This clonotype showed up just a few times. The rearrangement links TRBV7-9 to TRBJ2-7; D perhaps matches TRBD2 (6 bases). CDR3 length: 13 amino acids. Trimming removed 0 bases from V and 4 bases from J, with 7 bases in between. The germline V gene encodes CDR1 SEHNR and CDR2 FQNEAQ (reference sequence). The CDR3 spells CASSLAGGYEQYF. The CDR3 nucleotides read TGTGCCAGCAGCTTAGCCGGGGGTTACGAGCAGTACTTC. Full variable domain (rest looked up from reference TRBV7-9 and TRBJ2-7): DTGVSQNPRHKITKRGQNVTFRCDPISEHNRLYWYRQTLGQGPEFLTYFQNEAQLEKSRLLSDRFSAERPKGSFSTLEIQRTEQGDSAMYLCASSLAGGYEQYFGPGTRLTVT.

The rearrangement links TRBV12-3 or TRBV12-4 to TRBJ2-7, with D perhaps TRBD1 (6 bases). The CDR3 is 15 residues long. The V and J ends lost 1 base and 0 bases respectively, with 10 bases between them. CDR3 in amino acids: CASSLVGTTSYEQYF. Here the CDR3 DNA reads TGTGCCAGCAGTTTAGTAGGGACAACCTCCTACGAGCAGTACTTC.

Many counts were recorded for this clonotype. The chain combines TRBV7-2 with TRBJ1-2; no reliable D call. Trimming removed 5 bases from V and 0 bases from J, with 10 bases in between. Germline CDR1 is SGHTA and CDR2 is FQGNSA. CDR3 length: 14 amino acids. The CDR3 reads CASSPTVSNYGYTF. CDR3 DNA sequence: TGTGCCAGCAGCCCTACGGTATCTAACTATGGCTACACCTTC.

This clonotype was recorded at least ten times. The CDR3 loop reads CASSTGQGFHEQYF. CDR3 coding DNA: TGTGCCAGTAGTACGGGACAGGGGTTCCACGAGCAGTACTTC. J is TRBJ2-7 and V is TRBV19, with 10 bases matching TRBD1. CDR3 length: 14 amino acids. Losses at the gene ends were 4 bases for V and 5 bases for J; bases not matched to a gene: 5. Per the germline V gene, CDR1 is LNHDA and CDR2 is SQIVND (reference sequence).

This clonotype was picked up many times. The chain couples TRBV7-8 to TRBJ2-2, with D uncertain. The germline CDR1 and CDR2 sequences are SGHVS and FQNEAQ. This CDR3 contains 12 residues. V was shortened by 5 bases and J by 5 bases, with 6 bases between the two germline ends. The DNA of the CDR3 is TGTGCCAGCAGCCTCATTACCGGGGAGCTGTTTTTT. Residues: CASSLITGELFF.

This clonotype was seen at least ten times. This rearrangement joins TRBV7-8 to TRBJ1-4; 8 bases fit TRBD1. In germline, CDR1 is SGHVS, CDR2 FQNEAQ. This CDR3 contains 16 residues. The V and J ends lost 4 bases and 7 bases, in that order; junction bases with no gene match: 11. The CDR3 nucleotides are TGTGCCAGCAGCTCCTTCAGGGGGCGGGTGGGTGAAAAACTGTTTTTT. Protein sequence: CASSSFRGRVGEKLFF.

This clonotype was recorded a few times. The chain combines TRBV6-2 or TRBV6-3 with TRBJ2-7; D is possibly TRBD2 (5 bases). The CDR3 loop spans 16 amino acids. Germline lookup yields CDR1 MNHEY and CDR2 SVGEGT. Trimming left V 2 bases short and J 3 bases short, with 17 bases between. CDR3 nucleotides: TGTGCCAGCAGTTACGAAATCCGGGGTCTGGACTACGAGCAGTACTTC. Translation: CASSYEIRGLDYEQYF.

CDR3 sequence: CASSAHSGNTIYF. The DNA for the CDR3 is TGTGCCAGCAGTGCACACTCTGGAAACACCATATATTTT. The chain employs TRBV6-6 and TRBJ1-3; the D is unclear. CDR3 size: 13 residues. Germline V lookup: CDR1 MNHNY, CDR2 SVGAGI (reference sequence). V lost 5 bases and J lost 0, with 5 bases in between.

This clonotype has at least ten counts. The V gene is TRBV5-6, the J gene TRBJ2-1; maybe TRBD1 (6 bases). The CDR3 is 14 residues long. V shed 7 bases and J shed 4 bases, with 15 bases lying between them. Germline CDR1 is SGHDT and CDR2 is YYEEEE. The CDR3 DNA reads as TGTGCCAGCCCGAAAGGACAGTTTTACAATGAGCAGTTCTTC. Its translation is CASPKGQFYNEQFF.

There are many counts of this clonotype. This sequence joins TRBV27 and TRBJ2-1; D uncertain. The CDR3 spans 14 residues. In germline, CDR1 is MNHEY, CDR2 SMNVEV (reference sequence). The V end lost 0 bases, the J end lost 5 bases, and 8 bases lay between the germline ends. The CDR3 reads CASSLSSGDNEQFF. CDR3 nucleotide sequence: TGTGCCAGCAGTTTATCTTCGGGTGACAATGAGCAGTTCTTC.

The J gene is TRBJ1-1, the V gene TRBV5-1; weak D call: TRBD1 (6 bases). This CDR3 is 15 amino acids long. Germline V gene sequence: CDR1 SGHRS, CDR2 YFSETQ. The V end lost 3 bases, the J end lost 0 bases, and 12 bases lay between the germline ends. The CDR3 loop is CASSSSGTLNTEAFF. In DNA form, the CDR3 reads TGCGCCAGCAGCTCCTCGGGGACATTGAACACTGAAGCTTTCTTT.

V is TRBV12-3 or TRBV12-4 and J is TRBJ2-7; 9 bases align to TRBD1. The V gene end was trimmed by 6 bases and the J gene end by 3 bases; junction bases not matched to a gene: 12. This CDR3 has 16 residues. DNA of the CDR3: TGTGCCAGCAGCCTACAGGGGGCGCCAGCCTTCTACGAGCAGTACTTC. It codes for CASSLQGAPAFYEQYF.

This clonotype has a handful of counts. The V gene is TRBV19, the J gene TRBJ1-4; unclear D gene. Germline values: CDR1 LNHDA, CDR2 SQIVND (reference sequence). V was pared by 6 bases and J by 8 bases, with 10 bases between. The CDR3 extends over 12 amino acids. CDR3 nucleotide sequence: TGTGCCAGTAGGATGGACGCCGAAAAACTGTTTTTT. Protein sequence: CASRMDAEKLFF.

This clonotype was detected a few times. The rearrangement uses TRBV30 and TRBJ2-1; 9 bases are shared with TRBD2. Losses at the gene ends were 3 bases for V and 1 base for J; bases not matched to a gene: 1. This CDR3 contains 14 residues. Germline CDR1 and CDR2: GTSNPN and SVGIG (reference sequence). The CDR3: CAWRTSGSYNEQFF. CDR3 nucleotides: TGTGCCTGGAGGACTAGCGGTTCCTACAATGAGCAGTTCTTC.

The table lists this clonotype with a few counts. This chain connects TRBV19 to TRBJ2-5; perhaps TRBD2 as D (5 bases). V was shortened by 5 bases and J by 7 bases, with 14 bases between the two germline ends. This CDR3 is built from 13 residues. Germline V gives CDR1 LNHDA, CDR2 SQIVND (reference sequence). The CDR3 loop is CASSLRLEATQYF. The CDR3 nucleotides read TGTGCCAGTAGTCTACGGTTGGAGGCGACCCAGTACTTC.

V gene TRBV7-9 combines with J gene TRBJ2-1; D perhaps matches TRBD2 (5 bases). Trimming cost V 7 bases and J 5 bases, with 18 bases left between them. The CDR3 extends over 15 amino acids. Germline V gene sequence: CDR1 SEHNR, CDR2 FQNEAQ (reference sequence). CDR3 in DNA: TGTGCCAGCACCGCTTGGGTTTCGGGAAACAATGAGCAGTTCTTC. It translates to CASTAWVSGNNEQFF.

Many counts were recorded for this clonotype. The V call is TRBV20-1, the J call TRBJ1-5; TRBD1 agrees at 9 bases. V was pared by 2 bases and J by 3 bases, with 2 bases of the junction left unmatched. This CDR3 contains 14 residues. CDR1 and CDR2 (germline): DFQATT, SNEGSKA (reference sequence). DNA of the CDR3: TGCAGTGCTAGACACAGGGGGCCCAATCAGCCCCAGCATTTT. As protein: CSARHRGPNQPQHF.

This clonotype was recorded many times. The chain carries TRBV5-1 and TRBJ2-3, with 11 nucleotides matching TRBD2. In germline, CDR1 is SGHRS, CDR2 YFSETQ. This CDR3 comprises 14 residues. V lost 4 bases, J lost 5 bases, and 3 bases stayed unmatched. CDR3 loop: CASSQTSGEDTQYF. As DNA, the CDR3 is TGCGCCAGCAGCCAGACTAGCGGGGAAGATACGCAGTATTTT.

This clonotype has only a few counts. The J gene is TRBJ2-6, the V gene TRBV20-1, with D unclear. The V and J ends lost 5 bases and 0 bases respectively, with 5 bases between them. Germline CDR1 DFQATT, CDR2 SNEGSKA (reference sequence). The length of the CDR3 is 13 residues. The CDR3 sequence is CSASSSGANVLTF. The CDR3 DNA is TGCAGTGCTTCCAGCTCTGGGGCCAACGTCCTGACTTTC.

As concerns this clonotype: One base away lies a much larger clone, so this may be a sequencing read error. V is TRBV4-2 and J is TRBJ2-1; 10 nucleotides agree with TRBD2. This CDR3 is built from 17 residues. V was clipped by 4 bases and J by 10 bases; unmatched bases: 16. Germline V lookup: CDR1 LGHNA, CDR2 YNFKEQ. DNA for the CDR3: TGTGCCAGCAGCCGGGAGAGCGGGGGGGATATACTATGGGAGCAGTTCTTC. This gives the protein CASSRESGGDILWEQFF.

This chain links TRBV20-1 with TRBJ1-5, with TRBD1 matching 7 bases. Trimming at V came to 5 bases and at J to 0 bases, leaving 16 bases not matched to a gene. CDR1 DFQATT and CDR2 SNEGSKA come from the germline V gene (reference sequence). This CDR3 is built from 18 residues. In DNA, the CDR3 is TGCAGTGCTTCTTCTATGTGGACAGGTTCTTATAGCAATCAGCCCCAGCATTTT. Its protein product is CSASSMWTGSYSNQPQHF.

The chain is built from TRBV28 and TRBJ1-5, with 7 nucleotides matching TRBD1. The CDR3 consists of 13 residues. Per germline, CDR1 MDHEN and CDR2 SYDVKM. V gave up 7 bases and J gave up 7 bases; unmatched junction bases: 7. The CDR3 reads CASTLGGGQPQHF. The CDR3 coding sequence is TGTGCCAGCACTCTAGGGGGCGGGCAGCCCCAGCATTTT.